This T cell receptor beta chain was identified during a study of T cells in Graves' hyperthyroidism and ophthalmopathy. In the study overall: At initial diagnosis, before any treatment had begun, peripheral blood was obtained. Regarding the study as a whole: Ophthalmopathy was model-predicted a median approximately six months pre-onset.

This clonotype was recorded many times. Its target is unknown. The CDR3 sequence is 14 residues long. CDR1 MNHEY and CDR2 SMNVEV come from the germline V gene (reference sequence). With 5 bases removed from V and 4 bases from J, the gap between germline ends came to 15 bases. Amplification yielded TCR beta CDR3 regions, with RNA transcripts as the source. The HTBI primer set served for first-round RT-PCR of the TCR CDR3. TCRdb reprocessed the multiplex PCR reads via MiXCR and lists one record per CDR3 protein. The sample gives about 130,000 distinct CDR3 sequences, approximately 20% of which show up once; about two thirds is in the top ten. Blood from later-ophthalmopathy patients was taken at first hyperthyroidism diagnosis.

The sequenced material came from blood. The chain carries TRBV27 and TRBJ2-7; perhaps TRBD1 as D (6 bases). The clonotype comes from a woman in her 50s with Graves' hyperthyroidism that later progressed to Graves' ophthalmopathy. The CDR3 nucleotides are TGTGCCAGCAGTCCATACAGGGTAGGGTACGAGCAGTACTTC. It translates to CASSPYRVGYEQYF.